The 4 T cell receptor beta chains in this list originate from one sample, sequenced in a study of cytomegalovirus exposure and HLA in healthy donors. The PCR had 60 Vbeta and 13 Jbeta primers. Some clones are missing from TCRdb's copy, which holds only in-frame ones; the method was immunoSEQ multiplex PCR. The repertoire consists of under 200,000 clones, with 12% occurring once and the leading ten covering over 6.5%. What was sequenced was PBMCs. These receptors were taken from a man in his forties or fifties in good health and CMV-seropositive.

This sequence joins TRBV14 and TRBJ1-6; D ambiguous. Germline values: CDR1 SGHDN, CDR2 FVKESK. V dropped 0 bases and J dropped 0 bases, with 3 bases sitting between them. This CDR3 spans 15 amino acids. CDR3 residues: CASSQDSSYNSPLHF. In DNA, the CDR3 is TGTGCCAGCAGCCAAGACAGCTCCTATAATTCACCCCTCCACTTT.

The sample holds a few counts of this clone. V gene TRBV30 combines with J gene TRBJ1-1, with a weak D call TRBD1 (6 bases). The CDR3 sequence is 14 residues long. V gave up 3 bases and J gave up 10 bases, with 21 bases separating them. Germline V gene data show CDR1 as GTSNPN and CDR2 as SVGIG (reference sequence). The DNA for the CDR3 is TGTGCCTGGAGGGTGACAGGTTCCGAGAGGCGAGCTTTCTTT. Translation gives CAWRVTGSERRAFF.

V gene TRBV4-3 combines with J gene TRBJ2-3; possible D gene TRBD1, 5 bases. The length of the CDR3 is 13 residues. The germline V and J ends were trimmed by 1 base and 6 bases, with 8 bases remaining between them. In germline, CDR1 is LGHNA, CDR2 YSLEER. CDR3 nucleotides: TGCGCCAGCAGCCAAGGGGGCTTCGATACGCAGTATTTT. Translation gives CASSQGGFDTQYF.

This clone was counted between two and nine times. This chain uses TRBV2 with TRBJ1-1; 12 bases fit TRBD1. V gave up 8 bases and J gave up 1 base; unmatched junction bases: 8. CDR1 is SNHLY, CDR2 FYNNEI, per germline. The CDR3 covers 16 residues. This chain's CDR3 is CASRTGTGGGNTEAFF. CDR3 in DNA: TGTGCCAGCCGGACCGGGACAGGGGGCGGGAACACTGAAGCTTTCTTT.